One and the same sample provided the 8 T cell receptor beta chains below, sequenced in a study of cytomegalovirus exposure and HLA in healthy donors (dated by TCRdb to 2016 to 2017). The library was built by means of the immunoSEQ multiplex PCR assay. For the multiplex PCR, a mixture combining 60 forward primers for TCR Vbeta segments and 13 reverse primers for TCR Jbeta segments was used. As stored in TCRdb, this immuneACCESS dataset retains in-frame rearrangements with V and J assigned. A fraction of the clones does not appear; measured against another copy, unresolved V genes explain less than half of the discrepancy, and the remainder lacks a known reason. The sample includes about 150,000 clones, with approximately 80% observed a single time. The ten largest clonotypes hold 6.5% to 7.5% of the sample. The specimen was PBMCs. The receptors shown here come from a woman in her fifties or sixties in good health and CMV-seropositive.

This CDR3 is CASSQDRGINEKLFF. CDR3 sequence (DNA): TGCGCCAGCAGCCAAGATCGAGGGATCAATGAAAAACTGTTTTTT. The chain has TRBV4-3 and TRBJ1-4; D is uncertain. Germline-derived CDR1 and CDR2 are LGHNA and YSLEER. This CDR3 has 15 residues. V lost 0 bases to trimming and J lost 5 bases, with 10 bases between them.

The chain employs TRBV6-1 and TRBJ2-1; D may be TRBD1 (5 bases). Deletions cut 8 bases from V and 0 bases from J, with 14 bases between. Germline V CDR1 and CDR2: MNHNS, SASEGT. The CDR3 is 15 residues long. The CDR3 region has the DNA TGTGCCAGCGGGTCCTACAGGAGCTCCTACAATGAGCAGTTCTTC. Protein sequence: CASGSYRSSYNEQFF.

In its sample, this clone was seen once. The J gene is TRBJ2-7, the V gene TRBV30, with TRBD1 identical over 8 bases. The CDR3 loop spans 14 amino acids. Germline CDR1 is GTSNPN and CDR2 is SVGIG (reference sequence). J gave up 2 bases and V 6 bases, and 9 bases lay outside the gene matches. This CDR3 is CACSQGDKAYEQYF. The CDR3 bases are TGTGCCTGTTCACAGGGGGATAAGGCCTACGAGCAGTACTTC.

This clone was found a few times. This chain connects TRBV4-1 to TRBJ2-5; TRBD2 aligns across 14 bases. The CDR3 consists of 19 residues. Per germline, CDR1 MGHRA and CDR2 YSYEKL. The J segment lost 4 bases and the V segment lost 5 bases, leaving 15 bases of the junction unmatched. CDR3 sequence: CASSALGPRTSGGRETQYF. CDR3 DNA sequence: TGCGCCAGCAGCGCCCTCGGACCCCGGACTAGCGGGGGGAGAGAGACCCAGTACTTC.

The chain recombines TRBV19 with TRBJ2-1, with 15 bases matching TRBD2. Germline trimming cut 4 bases from V and 2 bases from J; bases unmatched to any gene: 3. The CDR3 has 17 amino acids. Germline CDR1 reads LNHDA; CDR2 reads SQIVND (reference sequence). Here the CDR3 reads CASSTGLAGGTYNEQFF. The CDR3 DNA follows: TGTGCCAGTAGTACGGGACTAGCGGGGGGAACCTACAATGAGCAGTTCTTC.

In its sample, this clone was seen once. This sequence joins TRBV7-9 and TRBJ2-2; TRBD2 aligns across 7 bases. Germline-derived CDR1 and CDR2 are SEHNR and FQNEAQ (reference sequence). The CDR3 contains 16 residues. J was trimmed by 3 bases and V by 4 bases; bases with no gene match: 8. CDR3 in DNA: TGTGCCAGCAGCTCACCCCTAGCGGTTCACACCGGGGAGCTGTTTTTT. Translation gives CASSSPLAVHTGELFF.

The chain has TRBV15 and TRBJ2-1; 11 nucleotides align to TRBD1. J lost 0 bases, V lost 2 bases, and 3 bases had no gene match. The CDR3 is 17 residues long. Germline V lookup: CDR1 LNHNV, CDR2 YYDKDF (reference sequence). CDR3 in DNA: TGTGCCACCAGCAGAAGGACAGGGGGCTTCTCCTACAATGAGCAGTTCTTC. It yields the protein CATSRRTGGFSYNEQFF. Full variable domain (remainder filled in from reference TRBV15 and TRBJ2-1): DAMVIQNPRYQVTQFGKPVTLSCSQTLNHNVMYWYQQKSSQAPKLLFHYYDKDFNNEADTPDNFQSRRPNTSFCFLDIRSPGLGDTAMYLCATSRRTGGFSYNEQFFGPGTRLTVL.

This clone came up a few times. This rearrangement joins TRBV4-2 to TRBJ1-2; D gene ambiguous. The CDR3 has 15 amino acids. CDR1 is LGHNA and CDR2 is YNFKEQ in the germline V gene. Trimming took off 0 bases at V and 0 bases at J, with 8 bases between the two ends. CDR3 nucleotides: TGTGCCAGCAGCCAAGAGGTTACAGCTAACTATGGCTACACCTTC. As protein: CASSQEVTANYGYTF.